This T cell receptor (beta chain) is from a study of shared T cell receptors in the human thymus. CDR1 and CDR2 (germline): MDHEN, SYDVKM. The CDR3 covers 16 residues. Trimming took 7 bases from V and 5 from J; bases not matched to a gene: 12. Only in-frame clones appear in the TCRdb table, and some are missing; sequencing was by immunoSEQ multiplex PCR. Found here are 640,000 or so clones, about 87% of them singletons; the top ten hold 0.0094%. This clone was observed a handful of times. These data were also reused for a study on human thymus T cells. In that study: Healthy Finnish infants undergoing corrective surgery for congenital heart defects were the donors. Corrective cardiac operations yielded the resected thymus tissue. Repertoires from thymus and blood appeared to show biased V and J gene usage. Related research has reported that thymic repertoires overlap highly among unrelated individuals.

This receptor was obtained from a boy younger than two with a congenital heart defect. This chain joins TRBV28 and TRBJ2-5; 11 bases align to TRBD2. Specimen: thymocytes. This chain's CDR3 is CASTLGGLAGGETQYF. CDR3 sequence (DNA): TGTGCCAGCACTCTGGGGGGTCTAGCGGGAGGTGAGACCCAGTACTTC. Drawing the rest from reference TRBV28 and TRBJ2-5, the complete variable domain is DVKVTQSSRYLVKRTGEKVFLECVQDMDHENMFWYRQDPGLGLRLIYFSYDVKMKEKGDIPEGYSVSREKKERFSLILESASTNQTSMYLCASTLGGLAGGETQYFGPGTRLLVL.